Below, 23 T cell receptor beta chains from the same sample are listed, as sequenced in a study of blood T cell repertoires in COVID-19. Assay: immunoSEQ multiplex PCR; the TCRdb copy retains only in-frame clones and omits some. There are a few hundred thousand clones in the sample; around four fifths occur only once, and approximately 4.7% lies in the top ten. The sample comprised PBMCs or T cells enriched from blood (not recorded which). The source is a woman aged 45-65 years who had recovered from COVID-19.

The J gene is TRBJ1-1, the V gene TRBV25-1; a possible D gene is TRBD1 (6 bases). CDR1 MGHDK and CDR2 SYGVNS come from the germline V gene. The CDR3 has 14 residues. Trimming took off 4 bases at V and 4 bases at J, with 13 bases between the two ends. The CDR3 loop is CASSALQGVTEAFF. The CDR3 coding sequence is TGTGCCAGCAGTGCCTTACAGGGTGTCACTGAAGCTTTCTTT.

The genes are TRBV6-5 and TRBJ1-3; D is unclear. The CDR3 spans 10 residues. V was clipped by 6 bases and J by 7 bases, with 4 bases between them. The germline V gene encodes CDR1 MNHEY and CDR2 SVGAGI. DNA for the CDR3: TGTGCCAGCAGCAGGAACACCATATATTTT. Translating it yields CASSRNTIYF.

J is TRBJ2-7 and V is TRBV15; D gene unclear. Per germline, CDR1 LNHNV and CDR2 YYDKDF (reference sequence). With 0 bases removed from V and 6 bases from J, the gap between germline ends came to 18 bases. The CDR3 sequence is 16 residues long. The CDR3 protein is CATSREIPGTPGEQYF. The CDR3 DNA follows: TGTGCCACCAGCAGAGAGATTCCCGGAACACCGGGCGAGCAGTACTTC.

The CDR3 region has the DNA TGTGCCACCGGACAGGGGGGGAACACCGGGGAGCTGTTTTTT. Translation: CATGQGGNTGELFF. The V gene is TRBV2, the J gene TRBJ2-2, with 10 positions matching TRBD1. V gave up 10 bases and J gave up 1 base; unmatched junction bases: 3. This CDR3 region has 14 residues. Per germline, CDR1 SNHLY and CDR2 FYNNEI.

The genes are TRBV7-2 and TRBJ2-5; D gene ambiguous. The CDR3 runs 12 residues. Trimming left V 6 bases short and J 4 bases short, with 9 bases between. CDR1 SGHTA and CDR2 FQGNSA come from the germline V gene. CDR3 in DNA: TGTGCCAGCAGAGAGGTGGCAGAGACCCAGTACTTC. Translating it yields CASREVAETQYF.

Details on this clone: At the DNA level, this CDR3 is encoded by other sequences in the same sample as well. The rearrangement links TRBV9 to TRBJ2-1, with 9 nucleotides matching TRBD2. With 0 bases clipped from V and 0 bases from J, the junction kept 1 base outside the gene matches. Germline V CDR1 and CDR2: SGDLS, YYNGEE. CDR3 length: 16 residues. CDR3 in DNA: TGTGCCAGCAGCGTAGGCGGGGGGGCCTCCTACAATGAGCAGTTCTTC. This sequence encodes CASSVGGGASYNEQFF.

CDR3 nucleotide sequence: TGTGCCTGGAGGAAAAACAGGGGCAACTATGGCTACACCTTC. Translation gives CAWRKNRGNYGYTF. This sequence joins TRBV30 and TRBJ1-2, with 7 bases lining up with TRBD1. Germline V CDR1 and CDR2: GTSNPN, SVGIG (reference sequence). V lost 3 bases and J lost 2; bases outside the gene matches: 6. CDR3 length: 14 residues.

The rearrangement joins TRBV11-2 to TRBJ1-5; no clear D gene. Germline V gene lookup returns CDR1 SGHAT and CDR2 FQNNGV. Trimming took 5 bases from V and 0 from J, leaving 5 bases between them. The CDR3 is made up of 13 amino acids. The CDR3 reads CASSAYSNQPQHF. The CDR3 DNA reads as TGTGCCAGCAGCGCCTATAGCAATCAGCCCCAGCATTTT.

J is TRBJ1-6 and V is TRBV2, with 11 bases fitting TRBD1. Per germline, CDR1 SNHLY and CDR2 FYNNEI. V dropped 5 bases and J dropped 10; count of bases not matched to a gene: 4. CDR3 length: 14 amino acids. This chain's CDR3 is CASSRGTGGSPLHF. The CDR3 DNA follows: TGTGCCAGCAGTAGGGGGACAGGGGGATCACCCCTCCACTTT. The full variable domain, completed using reference TRBV2 and TRBJ1-6, is EPEVTQTPSHQVTQMGQEVILRCVPISNHLYFYWYRQILGQKVEFLVSFYNNEISEKSEIFDDQFSVERPDGSNFTLKIRSTKLEDSAMYFCASSRGTGGSPLHFGNGTRLTVT.

The gene calls are TRBV9 and TRBJ2-3, with a tentative D call TRBD1 (7 bases). Germline CDR1 and CDR2: SGDLS and YYNGEE. The CDR3 totals 14 residues. V was shortened by 5 bases and J by 0 bases, with 10 bases between the two germline ends. CDR3 sequence (DNA): TGTGCCAGCAGTGCAGGGGGGAGCACAGATACGCAGTATTTT. This codes for CASSAGGSTDTQYF. Using reference TRBV9 and TRBJ2-3 for the parts outside the CDR3, the full variable domain is DSGVTQTPKHLITATGQRVTLRCSPRSGDLSVYWYQQSLDQGLQFLIQYYNGEERAKGNILERFSAQQFPDLHSELNLSSLELGDSALYFCASSAGGSTDTQYFGPGTRLTVL.

The chain combines TRBV14 with TRBJ1-1, with D possibly TRBD1 on 5 matching bases. Trimming cost V 3 bases and J 3 bases, with 11 bases left between them. Germline CDR1 and CDR2: SGHDN and FVKESK. The CDR3 has 14 amino acids. The CDR3 DNA sequence: TGTGCCAGCAGCCACCGGGGGGGGTACACTGAAGCTTTCTTT. It translates to CASSHRGGYTEAFF.

This clone was counted only a few times. The chain employs TRBV4-2 and TRBJ2-5; 11 nucleotides match TRBD2. Losses at the gene ends were 3 bases for V and 3 bases for J; bases not matched to a gene: 6. Germline CDR1 reads LGHNA; CDR2 reads YNFKEQ. The length of the CDR3 is 16 residues. CDR3 coding DNA: TGTGCCAGCAGCCAGTCAGGGACTAGCGGTAAAGAGACCCAGTACTTC. Protein sequence: CASSQSGTSGKETQYF.

The CDR3 DNA is TGTGCCAGCAGTGACTCGTTCCCAGCGGGAGAATCAGATACGCAGTATTTT. It is translated as CASSDSFPAGESDTQYF. The chain joins TRBV6-4 to TRBJ2-3; 8 nucleotides agree with TRBD2. With V trimmed by 0 bases and J by 4 bases, 9 bases remained unmatched. This CDR3 spans 17 amino acids. Germline V CDR1 and CDR2: MRHNA, SNTAGT.

This sequence joins TRBV3-1 (or the pseudogene TRBV3-2) and TRBJ2-1, with 15 bases fitting TRBD2. Looked up from germline, CDR1 is LGHDT and CDR2 is YNNKEL (reference sequence). This CDR3 has 16 residues. J gave up 6 bases and V 3 bases, and 3 bases lay outside the gene matches. The CDR3, as DNA: TGTGCCAGCAGCCAGCGGGGACTAGCGGGGGGCAATGAGCAGTTCTTC. Its translation is CASSQRGLAGGNEQFF.

This sequence joins TRBV4-3 and TRBJ1-3; D is possibly TRBD1 (6 bases). The CDR3 runs 19 residues. Germline-derived CDR1 and CDR2 are LGHNA and YSLEER. The germline V and J ends were trimmed by 0 bases and 1 base, with 19 bases remaining between them. In nucleotides, the CDR3 is TGCGCCAGCAGCCAAGATCTGATGGCAGGGGCCGAGTCTGGAAACACCATATATTTT. Amino acids: CASSQDLMAGAESGNTIYF.

This clone was seen only once. The CDR3: CASSQVWTGRAGELFF. The CDR3 nucleotides are TGTGCCAGCAGCCAAGTTTGGACAGGGCGAGCCGGGGAGCTGTTTTTT. The chain links TRBV3-1 (or the pseudogene TRBV3-2) to TRBJ2-2; 8 nucleotides align to TRBD1. CDR3 length equals 16 residues. Germline values: CDR1 LGHDT, CDR2 YNNKEL (reference sequence). V lost 1 base, J lost 6 bases, and 7 bases stayed unmatched.

This sequence joins TRBV5-1 and TRBJ2-1; D is possibly TRBD2 (6 bases). The V end was cut by 4 bases, the J end by 4 bases, with 18 bases between. This CDR3 contains 16 residues. CDR1 is SGHRS and CDR2 is YFSETQ in the germline V gene. Here the CDR3 reads CASSLLAAGIYNEQFF. DNA of the CDR3: TGCGCCAGCAGCCTCCTAGCTGCGGGAATATACAATGAGCAGTTCTTC.

A few counts support this clone. The J gene is TRBJ1-4, the V gene TRBV4-1; the D gene is possibly TRBD1 (6 bases). V was trimmed by 2 bases and J by 8 bases, leaving 12 bases between them. CDR3 length: 14 amino acids. The germline gives CDR1 MGHRA, CDR2 YSYEKL. The CDR3 sequence: CASSQWEGGEKLFF. The CDR3 region has the DNA TGCGCCAGCAGCCAATGGGAGGGGGGGGAAAAACTGTTTTTT.

The chain couples TRBV6-5 to TRBJ1-2; a weak D match, TRBD1 (5 bases). CDR1 and CDR2 from the germline V gene are MNHEY and SVGAGI. V lost 4 bases, J lost 5 bases, and 20 bases lay in between. The CDR3 runs 16 residues. The CDR3 loop reads CASSSVPGIGPYGYTF. The CDR3 DNA reads TGTGCCAGCAGTTCCGTGCCAGGGATAGGTCCTTATGGCTACACCTTC.

The chain links TRBV6-5 to TRBJ1-1, with a tentative D call TRBD1 (5 bases). The CDR3 has 15 amino acids. Trimming stripped 5 bases from V and 1 base from J, with 14 bases between. Germline CDR1 and CDR2: MNHEY and SVGAGI. CDR3 DNA sequence: TGTGCCAGCAGTCCCTCGGGCGGGGGGAACACTGAAGCTTTCTTT. This encodes CASSPSGGGNTEAFF.

The J gene is TRBJ2-7, the V gene TRBV29-1, with TRBD2 matching 7 bases. The germline gives CDR1 SQVTM, CDR2 ANQGSEA. CDR3 size: 14 residues. V dropped 7 bases and J dropped 3; count of bases not matched to a gene: 12. CDR3 region: CSASGDSSFYEQYF. As DNA, the CDR3 is TGCAGCGCCAGCGGGGACTCATCTTTCTACGAGCAGTACTTC.

J is TRBJ2-7 and V is TRBV19; TRBD1 agrees at 9 bases. Losses at the gene ends were 6 bases for V and 2 bases for J; bases not matched to a gene: 5. Germline CDR1 reads LNHDA; CDR2 reads SQIVND (reference sequence). The CDR3 sequence is 14 residues long. This CDR3 reads CASSDRGSPYEQYF. The CDR3, as DNA: TGTGCCAGTAGCGACAGGGGGTCCCCCTACGAGCAGTACTTC.

The gene calls are TRBV15 and TRBJ2-1; 9 bases match TRBD2. Trimming cost V 0 bases and J 3 bases; bases outside gene matches: 6. The CDR3 has 17 amino acids. The germline CDR1 and CDR2 sequences are LNHNV and YYDKDF (reference sequence). CDR3 loop: CATSRDRTSVIYNEQFF. The CDR3 DNA sequence: TGTGCCACCAGCAGAGATCGGACTAGCGTTATCTACAATGAGCAGTTCTTC.